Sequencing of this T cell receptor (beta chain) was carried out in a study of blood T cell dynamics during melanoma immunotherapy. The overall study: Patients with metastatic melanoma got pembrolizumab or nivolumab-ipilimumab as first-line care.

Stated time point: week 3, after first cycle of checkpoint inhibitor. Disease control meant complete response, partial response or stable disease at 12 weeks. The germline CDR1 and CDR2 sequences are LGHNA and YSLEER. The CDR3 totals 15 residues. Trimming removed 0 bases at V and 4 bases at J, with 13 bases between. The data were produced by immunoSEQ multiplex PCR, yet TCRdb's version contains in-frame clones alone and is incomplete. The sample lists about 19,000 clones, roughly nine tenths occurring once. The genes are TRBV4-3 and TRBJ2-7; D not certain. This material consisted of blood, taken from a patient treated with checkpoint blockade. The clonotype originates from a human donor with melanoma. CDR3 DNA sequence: TGCGCCAGCAGCCAAGAATTCGGCGAGGCTTACGAGCAGTACTTC. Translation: CASSQEFGEAYEQYF.